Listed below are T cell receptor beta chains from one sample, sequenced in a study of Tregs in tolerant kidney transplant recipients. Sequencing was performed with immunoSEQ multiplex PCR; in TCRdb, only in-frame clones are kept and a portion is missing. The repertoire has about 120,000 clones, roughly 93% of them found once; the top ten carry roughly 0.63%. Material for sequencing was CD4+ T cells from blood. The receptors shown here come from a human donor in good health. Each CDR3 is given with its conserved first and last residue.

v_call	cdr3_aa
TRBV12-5	CASGLIQGGNQPQHF
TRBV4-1	CASSQGYPGTHAIEQYF
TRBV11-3	CASSSWTGAGANVLTF
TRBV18	CASSPPGTGAMNTEAFF
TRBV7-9	CASSFRQGGYGYTF
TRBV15	CATSRDPDDARGGSLLGIQYF
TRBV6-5	CASSYYRSTGELFF
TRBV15	CATSAGLARGLGNF
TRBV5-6	CASSLDRTTEKLFF
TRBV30	CAWSRYPTGKIEAFF
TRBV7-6	CASSQSTGEAFF
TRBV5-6	CASSFWTGVDTQYF
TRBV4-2	CASSQTSGDLEQYF
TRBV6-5	CASSSRQNEQYF
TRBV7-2	CASSFRRTAGSGANVLTF
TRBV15	CATSREPENEKLFF
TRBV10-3	CAITPRVSYEQYF
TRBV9	CASSLGTGGYEQYF
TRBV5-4	CASSLTASGGREQFF
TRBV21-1	CASSKDRQPGYF
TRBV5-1	CASSLVSSGGRETQYF
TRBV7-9	CASSVYRGRDNEQYF
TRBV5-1	CASSLDPPGIRETQYF
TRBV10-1	CASSESGGQGILYF
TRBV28	CASSTTSYEQYF